One and the same sample provided the 12 T cell receptor beta chains below, sequenced in a study of T cell responses to AZD1222 COVID-19 vaccine. Clones were read by immunoSEQ multiplex PCR, and TCRdb kept only the in-frame ones, dropping some. The sample includes 95,000 to 150,000 clones, around 89% of them seen just once. The sequences come from peripheral blood, collected on day 0 of AZD1222 vaccination. These receptors all stem from an adult in good health.

The chain recombines TRBV11-2 with TRBJ2-7, with D tentatively TRBD2 (7 bases). The CDR3 spans 18 residues. Trimming took 1 base from V and 4 from J, leaving 23 bases between them. From germline, CDR1 is SGHAT and CDR2 FQNNGV. CDR3 nucleotide sequence: TGTGCCAGCAGCTTAGGGTCCTGGGGGGAGGGGGAGATGTACGAGCAGTACTTC. Amino acid sequence: CASSLGSWGEGEMYEQYF.

This clone showed up just a few times. The chain is built from TRBV18 and TRBJ1-6; TRBD1 matches at 7 bases. The CDR3 length is 14 residues. Germline CDR1 reads KGHSH; CDR2 reads LQKENI. V trimming: 4 bases; J trimming: 7 bases; junction bases outside the gene matches: 4. CDR3 coding DNA: TGTGCCAGCTCACGCACAGGGGAGAATTCACCCCTCCACTTT. This codes for CASSRTGENSPLHF.

The chain carries TRBV14 and TRBJ2-7; D is perhaps TRBD2 (6 bases). Germline V gene lookup returns CDR1 SGHDN and CDR2 FVKESK. The V end lost 2 bases, the J end lost 0 bases, and 11 bases lay between the germline ends. There are 15 residues in the CDR3. The CDR3 region has the DNA TGTGCCAGCAGCCAATTCCCGGGGGACTCCTACGAGCAGTACTTC. Amino acids: CASSQFPGDSYEQYF.

V and J are TRBV5-6 and TRBJ1-3; D is uncertain. Trimming took off 2 bases at V and 0 bases at J, with 3 bases between the two ends. From germline, CDR1 is SGHDT and CDR2 YYEEEE. The CDR3 is made up of 13 amino acids. CDR3 DNA sequence: TGTGCCAGCAGCTTTAGCTCTGGAAACACCATATATTTT. It specifies CASSFSSGNTIYF.

The table lists this clone with a count of one. The chain is built from TRBV7-9 and TRBJ2-6; 10 positions match TRBD1. J lost 2 bases, V lost 5 bases, and 6 bases had no gene match. CDR1 is SEHNR, CDR2 FQNEAQ, per germline (reference sequence). The CDR3 spans 17 residues. The CDR3 protein is CASSLRQGAPGANVLTF. CDR3 DNA: TGTGCCAGCAGCCTGCGACAGGGGGCGCCTGGGGCCAACGTCCTGACTTTC.

This clone has just a few counts. The rearrangement links TRBV13 to TRBJ2-1; D might be TRBD2 (6 bases). V dropped 5 bases and J dropped 6 bases, with 11 bases sitting between them. The germline gives CDR1 PRHDT, CDR2 FYEKMQ (reference sequence). The CDR3 has 13 amino acids. CDR3 in DNA: TGTGCCAGCAGCCCGCTAGCGAGCAATGAGCAGTTCTTC. This translates into CASSPLASNEQFF.

This chain joins TRBV7-2 and TRBJ2-7; D ambiguous. Germline V gives CDR1 SGHTA, CDR2 FQGNSA. Trimming stripped 1 base from V and 0 bases from J, with 16 bases between. CDR3 length: 17 amino acids. The CDR3 DNA reads as TGTGCCAGCAGCTTAGTTGTAGGACGGACCTACTCCTACGAGCAGTACTTC. Its protein product is CASSLVVGRTYSYEQYF.

This clone has only one observation. The CDR3 reads CASSLQLAGHTGELFF. The CDR3 nucleotides read TGTGCCAGCAGCTTGCAACTAGCGGGTCACACCGGGGAGCTGTTTTTT. The rearrangement links TRBV5-6 to TRBJ2-2; 9 bases line up with TRBD2. The germline gives CDR1 SGHDT, CDR2 YYEEEE. V shed 1 base, J shed 3 bases, and the junction held 4 bases outside the gene matches. The CDR3 is made up of 16 amino acids.

The J gene is TRBJ1-1, the V gene TRBV4-1; 8 positions agree with TRBD1. Trimming took 2 bases from V and 5 from J; bases not matched to a gene: 16. This CDR3 has 18 amino acids. The germline CDR1 and CDR2 sequences are MGHRA and YSYEKL. CDR3 sequence reads: CASSQSSGQGSSATEAFF. For the CDR3, the DNA is TGCGCCAGCAGCCAATCGTCCGGACAGGGCTCGTCCGCGACTGAAGCTTTCTTT.

This clone was counted a few times. This sequence joins TRBV29-1 and TRBJ1-2, with TRBD1 matching 8 bases. J lost 6 bases, V lost 1 base, and 10 bases had no gene match. From germline, CDR1 is SQVTM and CDR2 ANQGSEA. The CDR3 is 15 amino acids. CDR3 region: CSVEGLTGEYNGYTF. The CDR3 DNA reads TGCAGCGTTGAAGGTCTGACAGGGGAATACAATGGCTACACCTTC.

The rearrangement uses TRBV30 and TRBJ1-3; D uncertain. The CDR3 loop spans 12 amino acids. V lost 4 bases to trimming and J lost 2 bases, with 6 bases between them. Germline lookup yields CDR1 GTSNPN and CDR2 SVGIG (reference sequence). CDR3 bases: TGTGCCTGGAAAAAAGCTGGAAACACCATATATTTT. Amino acids: CAWKKAGNTIYF.

The rearrangement joins TRBV6-4 to TRBJ2-2; D might be TRBD1 or TRBD2, each matching 5 bases. Germline loops: CDR1 MRHNA, CDR2 SNTAGT. This CDR3 contains 17 residues. The V and J ends lost 4 bases and 3 bases respectively, with 18 bases between them. The CDR3 spells CASSGNFRQGDTGELFF. CDR3 nucleotides: TGTGCCAGCAGTGGAAACTTCCGGCAGGGAGACACCGGGGAGCTGTTTTTT.